This T cell receptor beta chain was obtained from a study of identical twins. Via MiXCR, TCRdb re-called the 5' RACE reads, giving one row per CDR3 protein. The sample lists about 690,000 distinct CDR3 sequences, roughly 6.2% occurring once. Germline V gene data show CDR1 as LGHDT and CDR2 as YNNKEL (reference sequence). The CDR3 runs to 15 residues. Trimming took 6 bases from V and 0 from J, leaving 12 bases between them. This clonotype was counted only a few times. V usage is TRBV3-1 and J usage is TRBJ2-4; D not certain. The sequence was collected from a man younger than 30 in good health. Sample: naive T cells sorted from blood. DNA of the CDR3: TGTGCCAGCAGAAAGACACCGGTAGCCAAAAACATTCAGTACTTC. Translating gives CASRKTPVAKNIQYF.